What follows describes a single T cell receptor (beta chain). This table comes from immunoSEQ multiplex PCR, and its TCRdb copy is limited to in-frame clones, with some not included. The data show 80,000 to 90,000 clones, 90% seen once. The source of the sample is a study of T cell responses to AZD1222 COVID-19 vaccine. The CDR3 totals 13 residues. Germline values: CDR1 SGHRS, CDR2 YFSETQ. V lost 5 bases, J lost 5 bases, and 6 bases stayed unmatched. V is TRBV5-1 and J is TRBJ1-2, with TRBD1 matching 7 bases. The TCR sequence derives from an adult who received the AZD1222 COVID-19 vaccine. Sequenced material: peripheral blood, taken 28 days after the second AZD1222 dose. The CDR3 reads CASRPTGPYGYTF. The CDR3 DNA reads as TGCGCCAGCAGACCGACAGGGCCTTATGGCTACACCTTC.